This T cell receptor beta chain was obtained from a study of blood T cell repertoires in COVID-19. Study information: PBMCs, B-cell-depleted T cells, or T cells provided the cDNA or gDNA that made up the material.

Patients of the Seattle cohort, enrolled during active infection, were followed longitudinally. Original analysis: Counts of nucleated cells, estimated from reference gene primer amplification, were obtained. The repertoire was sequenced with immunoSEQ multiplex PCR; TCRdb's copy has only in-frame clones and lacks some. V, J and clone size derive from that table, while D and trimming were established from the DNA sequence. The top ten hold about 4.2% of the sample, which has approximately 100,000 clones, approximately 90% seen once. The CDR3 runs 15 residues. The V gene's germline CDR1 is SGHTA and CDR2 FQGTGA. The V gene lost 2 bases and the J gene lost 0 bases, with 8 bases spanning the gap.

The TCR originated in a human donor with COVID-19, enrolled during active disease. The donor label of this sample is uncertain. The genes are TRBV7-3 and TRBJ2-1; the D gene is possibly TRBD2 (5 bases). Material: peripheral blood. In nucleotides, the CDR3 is TGTGCCAGCAGCTTAGGGGAGAGCTCCTACAATGAGCAGTTCTTC. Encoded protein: CASSLGESSYNEQFF.